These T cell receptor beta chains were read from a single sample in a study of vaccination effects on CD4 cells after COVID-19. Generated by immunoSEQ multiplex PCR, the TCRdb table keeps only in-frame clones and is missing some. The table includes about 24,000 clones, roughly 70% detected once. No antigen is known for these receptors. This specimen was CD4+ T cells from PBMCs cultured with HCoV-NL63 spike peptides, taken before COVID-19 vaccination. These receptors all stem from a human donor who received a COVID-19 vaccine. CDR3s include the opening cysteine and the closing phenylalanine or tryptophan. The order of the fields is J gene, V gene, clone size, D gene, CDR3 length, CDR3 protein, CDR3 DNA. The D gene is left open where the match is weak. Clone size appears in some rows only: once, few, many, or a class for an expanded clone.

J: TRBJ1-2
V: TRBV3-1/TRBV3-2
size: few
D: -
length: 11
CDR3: CASSQFEAYTF
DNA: TGTGCCAGCAGCCAATTTGAAGCCTACACCTTC

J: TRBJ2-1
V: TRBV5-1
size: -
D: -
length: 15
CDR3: CASSLQLRELGEQFF
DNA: TGCGCCAGCAGCTTGCAATTACGGGAGTTGGGTGAGCAGTTCTTC

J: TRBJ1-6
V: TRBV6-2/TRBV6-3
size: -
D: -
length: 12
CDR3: CASSSLNSPLHF
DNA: TGTGCCAGCAGCTCTCTTAATTCACCCCTCCACTTT

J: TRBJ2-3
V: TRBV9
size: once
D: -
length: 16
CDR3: CASTRSGGTSTDTQYF
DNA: TGTGCCAGCACTCGGTCCGGCGGGACTAGCACAGATACGCAGTATTTT

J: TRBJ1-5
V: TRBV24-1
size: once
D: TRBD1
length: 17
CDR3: CATSDAGHRGENQPQHF
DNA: TGTGCCACCAGTGATGCCGGACACAGGGGGGAAAATCAGCCCCAGCATTTT

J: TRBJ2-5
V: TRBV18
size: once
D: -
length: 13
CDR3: CASSYGRQETQYF
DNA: TGTGCCAGCTCATATGGGCGGCAAGAGACCCAGTACTTC

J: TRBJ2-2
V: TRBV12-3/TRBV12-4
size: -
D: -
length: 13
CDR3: CASSPRLAGELFF
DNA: TGTGCCAGCAGTCCCCGACTAGCCGGGGAGCTGTTTTTT

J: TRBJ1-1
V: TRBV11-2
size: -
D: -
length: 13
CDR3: CASSFGAIGQAFF
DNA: TGTGCCAGCAGCTTCGGCGCGATTGGGCAAGCTTTCTTT

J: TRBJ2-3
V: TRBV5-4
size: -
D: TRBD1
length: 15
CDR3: CASSSPTGSTDTQYF
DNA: TGTGCCAGCAGCTCGCCGACAGGGAGCACAGATACGCAGTATTTT

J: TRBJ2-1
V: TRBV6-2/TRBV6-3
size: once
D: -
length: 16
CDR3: CASSDPGSASYNEQFF
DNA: TGTGCCAGCAGTGATCCCGGCTCCGCTTCCTACAATGAGCAGTTCTTC

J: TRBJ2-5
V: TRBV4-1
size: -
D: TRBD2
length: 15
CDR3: CASSRTGLAEETQYF
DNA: TGCGCCAGCAGTCGTACGGGGCTAGCGGAAGAGACCCAGTACTTC

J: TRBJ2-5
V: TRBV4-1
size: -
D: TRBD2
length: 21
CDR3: CASSTISRPSLAGGPQETQYF
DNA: TGCGCCAGCAGTACCATATCCCGGCCCAGTCTAGCGGGGGGACCACAAGAGACCCAGTACTTC

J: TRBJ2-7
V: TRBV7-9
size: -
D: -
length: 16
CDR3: CASSSRLIGSTHEQYF
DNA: TGTGCCAGCAGCTCCCGTTTAATAGGTAGCACTCACGAGCAGTACTTC

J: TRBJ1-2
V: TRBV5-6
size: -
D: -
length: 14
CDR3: CASSLAWAGGGYTF
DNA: TGTGCCAGCAGCTTGGCCTGGGCCGGGGGTGGCTACACCTTC

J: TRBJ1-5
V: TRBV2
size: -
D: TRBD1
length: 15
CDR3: CASTRDRVLGQPQHF
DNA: TGTGCCAGCACCCGGGACAGGGTTTTAGGTCAGCCCCAGCATTTT

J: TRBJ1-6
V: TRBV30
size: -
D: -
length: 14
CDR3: CAWSVIGGGSPLHF
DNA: TGTGCCTGGAGTGTAATCGGGGGGGGTTCACCCCTCCACTTT

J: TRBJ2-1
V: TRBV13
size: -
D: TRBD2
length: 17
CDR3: CASSLPSGGSSYNEQFF
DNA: TGTGCCAGCAGCTTACCCTCTGGCGGGAGCTCCTACAATGAGCAGTTCTTC

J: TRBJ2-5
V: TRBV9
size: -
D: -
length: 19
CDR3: CASSADRKLSTSSKRPQYF
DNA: TGTGCCAGCAGCGCAGACCGAAAATTATCCACTAGTTCTAAGAGACCCCAGTACTTC

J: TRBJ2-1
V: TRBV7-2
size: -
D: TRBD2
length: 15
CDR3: CASSFLTSGNNEQFF
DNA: TGTGCCAGCAGCTTTTTAACTAGCGGAAACAATGAGCAGTTCTTC

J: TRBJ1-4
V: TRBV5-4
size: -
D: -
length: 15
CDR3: CASSLGQTTNEKLFF
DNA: TGTGCCAGCAGCCTAGGACAGACAACTAATGAAAAACTGTTTTTT

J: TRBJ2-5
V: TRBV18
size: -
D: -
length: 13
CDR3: CASSPPTPQAQYF
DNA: TGTGCCAGCTCACCTCCGACCCCGCAGGCCCAGTACTTC

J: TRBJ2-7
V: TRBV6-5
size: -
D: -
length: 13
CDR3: CASRKGQSYEQYF
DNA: TGTGCCAGCAGGAAAGGACAGTCCTACGAGCAGTACTTC

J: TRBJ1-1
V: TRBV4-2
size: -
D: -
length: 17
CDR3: CASSTSEAGVGNTEAFF
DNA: TGTGCCAGCAGCACAAGCGAGGCAGGGGTAGGGAACACTGAAGCTTTCTTT

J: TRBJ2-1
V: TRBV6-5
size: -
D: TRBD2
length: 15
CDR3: CASSWTSGGYNEQFF
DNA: TGTGCCAGCAGTTGGACTAGCGGGGGGTACAATGAGCAGTTCTTC

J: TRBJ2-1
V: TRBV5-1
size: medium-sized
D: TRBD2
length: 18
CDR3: CASSLTPKTLAAYNEQFF
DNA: TGCGCCAGCAGCTTGACACCAAAAACACTAGCGGCTTACAATGAGCAGTTCTTC

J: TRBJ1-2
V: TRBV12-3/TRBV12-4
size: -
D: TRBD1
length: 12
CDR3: CASAGQGGGYTF
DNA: TGTGCCAGCGCCGGACAGGGGGGTGGCTACACCTTC

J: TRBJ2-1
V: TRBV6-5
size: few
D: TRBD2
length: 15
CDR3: CASSYGTAGGNEQFF
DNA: TGTGCCAGCAGTTACGGGACAGCGGGGGGGAATGAGCAGTTCTTC

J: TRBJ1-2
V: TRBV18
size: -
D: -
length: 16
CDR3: CASSPLGAADHYGYTF
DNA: TGTGCCAGCTCACCACTGGGGGCCGCCGATCATTATGGCTACACCTTC

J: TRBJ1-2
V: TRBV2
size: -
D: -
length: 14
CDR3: CASSERVTAYGYTF
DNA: TGTGCCAGCAGTGAAAGGGTGACAGCCTATGGCTACACCTTC

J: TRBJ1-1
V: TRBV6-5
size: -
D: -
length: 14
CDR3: CASRLSGEYTEAFF
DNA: TGTGCCAGCAGACTTTCAGGGGAATACACTGAAGCTTTCTTT

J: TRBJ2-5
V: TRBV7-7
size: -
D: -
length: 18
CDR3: CASSHAMGGWGARETQYF
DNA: TGTGCCAGCAGTCACGCTATGGGGGGATGGGGGGCGCGGGAGACCCAGTACTTC

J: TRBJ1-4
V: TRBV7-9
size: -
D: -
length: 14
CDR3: CASSLNRANEKLFF
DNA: TGTGCCAGCAGCTTAAACAGGGCTAATGAAAAACTGTTTTTT

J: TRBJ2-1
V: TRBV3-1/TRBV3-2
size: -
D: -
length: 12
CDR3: CASSQEGAGMFF
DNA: TGTGCCAGCAGCCAAGAGGGGGCTGGAATGTTCTTC

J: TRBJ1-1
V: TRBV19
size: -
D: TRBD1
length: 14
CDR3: CASSIDRGRTEAFF
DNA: TGTGCCAGTAGTATTGACAGGGGGCGAACTGAAGCTTTCTTT

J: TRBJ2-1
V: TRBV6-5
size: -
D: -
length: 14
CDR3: CASLPTTSYNEQFF
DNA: TGTGCCAGCCTGCCGACTACCTCCTACAATGAGCAGTTCTTC

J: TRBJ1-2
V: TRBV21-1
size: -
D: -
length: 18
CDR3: CATATKFRGPWPPYGYTF
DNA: TGTGCCACCGCAACGAAGTTCAGGGGCCCATGGCCGCCTTATGGCTACACCTTC

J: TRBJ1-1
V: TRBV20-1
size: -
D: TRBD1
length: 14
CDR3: CSASGTGMVTEAFF
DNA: TGCAGTGCTAGTGGGACAGGGATGGTCACTGAAGCTTTCTTT

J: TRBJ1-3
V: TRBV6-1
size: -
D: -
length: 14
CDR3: CASSEVRGGNTIYF
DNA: TGTGCCAGCAGTGAGGTTAGGGGTGGAAACACCATATATTTT

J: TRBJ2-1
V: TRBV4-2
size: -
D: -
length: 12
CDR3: CASSQDLGEQFF
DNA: TGTGCCAGCAGCCAAGATTTGGGTGAGCAGTTCTTC

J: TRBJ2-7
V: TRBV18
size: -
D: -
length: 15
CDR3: CASSSPFSASYEQYF
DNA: TGTGCCAGCTCATCCCCTTTTTCCGCCTCCTACGAGCAGTACTTC

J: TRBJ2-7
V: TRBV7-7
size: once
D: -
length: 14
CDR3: CASSLGEKHYEQYF
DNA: TGTGCCAGCAGCTTAGGGGAGAAACACTACGAGCAGTACTTC

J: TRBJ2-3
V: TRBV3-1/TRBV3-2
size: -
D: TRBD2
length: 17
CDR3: CASSQQGLALSTDTQYF
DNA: TGTGCCAGCAGCCAACAGGGACTAGCTCTTAGCACAGATACGCAGTATTTT

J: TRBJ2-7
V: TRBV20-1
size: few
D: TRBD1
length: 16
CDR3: CSASRLGQGSAYEQYF
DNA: TGCAGTGCTAGTAGATTGGGACAGGGGTCTGCCTACGAGCAGTACTTC

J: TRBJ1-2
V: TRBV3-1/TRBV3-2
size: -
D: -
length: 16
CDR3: CASSQDAGIGLGGYTF
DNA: TGTGCCAGCAGCCAAGATGCAGGGATTGGGCTTGGTGGCTACACCTTC

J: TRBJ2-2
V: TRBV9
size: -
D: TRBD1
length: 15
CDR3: CASIYADRDTGELFF
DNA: TGTGCCAGCATCTATGCGGACAGGGACACCGGGGAGCTGTTTTTT

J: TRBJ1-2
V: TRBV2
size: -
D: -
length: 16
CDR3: CASRKNEGIGGYGYTF
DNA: TGTGCCAGCAGGAAGAACGAGGGGATAGGAGGCTATGGCTACACCTTC

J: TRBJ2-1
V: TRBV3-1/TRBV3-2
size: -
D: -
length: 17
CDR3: CASSQDPGLTGRGEQFF
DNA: TGTGCCAGCAGCCAAGATCCGGGACTCACTGGGCGTGGTGAGCAGTTCTTC

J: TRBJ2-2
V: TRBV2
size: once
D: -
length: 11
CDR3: CASTDTGELFF
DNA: TGTGCCAGCACAGACACCGGGGAGCTGTTTTTT

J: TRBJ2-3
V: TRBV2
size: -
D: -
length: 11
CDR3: CASSGGAGRDF
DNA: TGTGCCAGTTCAGGCGGGGCCGGTCGGGATTTT

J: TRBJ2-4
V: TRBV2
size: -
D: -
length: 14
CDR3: CASREDSLLVIQYF
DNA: TGTGCCAGCAGGGAGGACAGTTTGCTGGTCATTCAGTACTTC

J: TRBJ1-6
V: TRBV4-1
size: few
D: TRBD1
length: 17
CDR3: CASSPTGEELYNSPLHF
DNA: TGCGCCAGCAGTCCGACAGGGGAGGAATTGTATAATTCACCCCTCCACTTT

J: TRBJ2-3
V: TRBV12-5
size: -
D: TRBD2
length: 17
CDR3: CASGLGRLAGFTDTQYF
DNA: TGTGCTAGTGGTTTGGGACGACTAGCGGGGTTCACAGATACGCAGTATTTT

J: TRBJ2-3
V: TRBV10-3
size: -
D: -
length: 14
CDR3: CAIRPGVGTDTQYF
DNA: TGTGCCATCCGCCCGGGGGTCGGTACAGATACGCAGTATTTT

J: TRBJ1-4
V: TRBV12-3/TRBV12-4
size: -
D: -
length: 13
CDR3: CASSLMGLEKLFF
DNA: TGTGCCAGCAGTTTAATGGGTCTTGAAAAACTGTTTTTT

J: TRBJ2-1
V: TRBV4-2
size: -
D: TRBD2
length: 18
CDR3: CASSQEATSGSSYNEQFF
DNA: TGTGCCAGCAGCCAAGAAGCGACTAGCGGGAGCTCCTACAATGAGCAGTTCTTC

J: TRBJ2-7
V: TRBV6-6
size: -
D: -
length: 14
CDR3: CASTAGSPSYEQYF
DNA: TGTGCCAGCACCGCCGGGAGTCCCTCCTACGAGCAGTACTTC

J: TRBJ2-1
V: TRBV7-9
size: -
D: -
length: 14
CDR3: CASSLGLAYNEQFF
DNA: TGTGCCAGCAGCTTAGGGCTAGCCTACAATGAGCAGTTCTTC

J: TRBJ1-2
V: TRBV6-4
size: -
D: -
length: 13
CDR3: CASSEQANYGYTF
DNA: TGTGCCAGCAGTGAACAGGCTAACTATGGCTACACCTTC